This TCR beta chain came from a study of shared T cell receptors in the human thymus. This CDR3 is 16 amino acids long. The V segment lost 3 bases and the J segment 6 bases; nucleotides outside the gene matches: 13. The germline CDR1 and CDR2 sequences are SGDLS and YYNGEE. TCRdb keeps only in-frame clones here, not all; method: immunoSEQ multiplex PCR. The sample carries over 450,000 clones, 75% to 80% recorded once. The sample was also linked to a second study, of human thymus T cells. That source reports: Thymic and blood repertoires seemed to show skewed V and J gene use.

Sequencing was carried out using thymocytes. This clonotype was obtained from a boy under two years old with a congenital heart defect. The V and J genes are TRBV9 and TRBJ2-7, with 9 nucleotides matching TRBD2. The CDR3 nucleotides are TGTGCCAGCAGCGGAGAGGGCGGGAGGGCCTTGGCCGAGCAGTACTTC. It translates to CASSGEGGRALAEQYF.